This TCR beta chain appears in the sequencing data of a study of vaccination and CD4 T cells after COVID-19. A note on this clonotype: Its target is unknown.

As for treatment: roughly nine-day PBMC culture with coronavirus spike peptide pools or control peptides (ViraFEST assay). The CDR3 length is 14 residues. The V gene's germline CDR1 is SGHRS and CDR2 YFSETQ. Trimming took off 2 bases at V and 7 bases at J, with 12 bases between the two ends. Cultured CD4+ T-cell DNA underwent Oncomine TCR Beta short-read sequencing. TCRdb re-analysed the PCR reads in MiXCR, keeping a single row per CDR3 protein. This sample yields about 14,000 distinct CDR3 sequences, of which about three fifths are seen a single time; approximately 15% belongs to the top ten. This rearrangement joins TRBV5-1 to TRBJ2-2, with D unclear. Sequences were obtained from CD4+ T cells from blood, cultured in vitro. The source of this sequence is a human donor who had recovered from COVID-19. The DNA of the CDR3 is TGCGCCAGCAGCTTATCGCCGCTACTCGGGGAGCTGTTTTTT. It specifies CASSLSPLLGELFF.